Described below is a single T cell receptor (beta chain) sequence and its context. These data originate in a study of blood T cell repertoires in COVID-19. Looking at the study overall: From the United States, Italy and Spain came samples of acute and convalescent COVID-19. From T cells, B-cell-depleted T cells, or PBMCs came the material, which was cDNA or gDNA.

This CDR3 contains 16 residues. CDR1 is LNHNV, CDR2 YYDKDF, per germline (reference sequence). V was pared by 1 base and J by 6 bases, with 16 bases between. In the original analysis: Estimation of nucleated cell counts was performed using reference gene primer amplification. Measured with immunoSEQ multiplex PCR; TCRdb has only the in-frame clones, and not every one. The V and J calls and clone size are taken from that table; D and trimming were inferred from the DNA. The sample has around 95,000 clones, about 88% seen once. The clonotype was recovered from a man younger than 45 in a cohort sampled during active COVID-19. J is TRBJ1-5 and V is TRBV15; a weak D match, TRBD1 (5 bases). Material: peripheral blood. CDR3 sequence reads: CATSRVAEGGGQPQHF. For the CDR3, the DNA is TGTGCCACCAGCAGAGTCGCAGAGGGCGGGGGTCAGCCCCAGCATTTT.